The 6 T cell receptor beta chains presented below share a single source sample, sequenced in a study of a mutant IDH1 vaccine in newly diagnosed glioma. The time point is: baseline, week 1 (first vaccination visit). Noted treatment: pre-vaccination baseline after standard-of-care therapy. Libraries were prepared by immunoSEQ multiplex PCR; TCRdb keeps only in-frame clonotypes and omits some of them. Found here are some 68,000 clones, about four fifths of them singletons; the top ten hold more than 6.5%. The source was PBMCs, collected from a glioma patient treated with radiotherapy, temozolomide or both. The receptors were gathered from a middle-aged man with glioma.

With respect to this clone: The junction departs from the called germline gene at one end, perhaps through a read error. The CDR3 reads CASSLSRDVGAVF. Written as DNA, the CDR3 is TGTGCCAGCAGCTTGTCTCGGGATGTGGGCGCGGTTTTT. The chain combines TRBV7-2 with TRBJ1-4; no clear D gene. The length of the CDR3 is 13 residues. Germline lookup yields CDR1 SGHTA and CDR2 FQGNSA.

V gene TRBV25-1 combines with J gene TRBJ2-3; tentative D call: TRBD1 (5 bases). Germline CDR1 reads MGHDK; CDR2 reads SYGVNS. V was pared by 5 bases and J by 1 base, with 7 bases between. This CDR3 spans 13 amino acids. The CDR3 DNA reads as TGTGCCAGCAGTCTAGGGGGCACAGATACGCAGTATTTT. Protein: CASSLGGTDTQYF. Filled out from reference TRBV25-1 and TRBJ2-3, the complete variable domain reads EADIYQTPRYLVIGTGKKITLECSQTMGHDKMYWYQQDPGMELHLIHYSYGVNSTEKGDLSSESTVSRIRTEHFPLTLESARPSHTSQYLCASSLGGTDTQYFGPGTRLTVL.

For the CDR3, the DNA is TGCGCCAGCAGCCCCGGGGTAAGGGCAGATACGCAGTATTTT. It encodes CASSPGVRADTQYF. This chain connects TRBV10-1 to TRBJ2-3; tentatively, D is TRBD2 (5 bases). Trimming left V 6 bases short and J 4 bases short, with 14 bases between. The CDR3 sequence is 14 residues long. CDR1 and CDR2 from the germline V gene are WNHNN and SYGVQD (reference sequence).

This rearrangement joins TRBV7-8 to TRBJ2-3; the match to TRBD2 covers 9 bases. The germline gives CDR1 SGHVS, CDR2 FQNEAQ. The CDR3 contains 14 residues. The V segment lost 4 bases and the J segment 5 bases; nucleotides outside the gene matches: 4. The CDR3 loop is CASSYSGGRDTQYF. For the CDR3, the DNA is TGTGCCAGCAGCTATAGCGGGGGACGAGATACGCAGTATTTT.

CDR3 sequence reads: CASSLGDGNTIYF. The CDR3 nucleotides are TGTGCCAGCAGCTTAGGAGATGGAAACACCATATATTTT. The chain couples TRBV5-6 to TRBJ1-3; the D is unclear. This CDR3 is 13 amino acids long. The V and J ends lost 2 bases and 3 bases respectively, with 6 bases between them. Germline V gene lookup returns CDR1 SGHDT and CDR2 YYEEEE.

J is TRBJ2-1 and V is TRBV5-1; maybe TRBD2 (5 bases). The CDR3 is 15 amino acids. V was cut by 0 bases and J by 10 bases, with 17 bases left in between. Germline lookup yields CDR1 SGHRS and CDR2 YFSETQ. CDR3 region: CASSLDGGSGGEQFF. The DNA for the CDR3 is TGCGCCAGCAGCTTGGATGGTGGTTCAGGCGGGGAGCAGTTCTTC.